This T cell receptor (beta chain) was profiled in a study of blood T cell repertoires in COVID-19. Study overall: Acute-phase and convalescent COVID-19 samples originated in the United States, Italy and Spain. The cDNA or gDNA used as material had been derived from T cells, B-cell-depleted T cells, or PBMCs.

There are 11 residues in the CDR3. The germline CDR1 and CDR2 sequences are MNHEY and SVGAGI. V lost 6 bases and J lost 8, with 10 bases in between. Per the authors' pipeline: Amplification from reference gene primers served as the basis for estimated nucleated cell counts. The data were produced by immunoSEQ multiplex PCR, yet TCRdb's version contains in-frame clones alone and is incomplete. V, J and clone size reflect that table, while D and trimming were determined from the DNA. Of about 530,000 clones in the sample, 85% to 90% were seen once. A Seattle source enrolled patients during active infection and followed them longitudinally.

The material sequenced was peripheral blood. The V call is TRBV6-5, the J call TRBJ1-1; D possibly corresponds to TRBD1 (5 bases). This TCR derives from a woman aged 50 to 60 with COVID-19, enrolled during active disease. The CDR3 nucleotides read TGTGCCAGCAGGACACGGGGGGAAGCTTTCTTT. Translated, it gives CASRTRGEAFF.